One sample yielded the 13 T cell receptor beta chains listed below, sequenced in a study of neurological immune-mediated disorders. TCRdb passed the 5' RACE reads through MiXCR, listing each CDR3 protein once. Among 49,000 or so distinct CDR3 sequences listed, roughly 17% were seen once. The sequenced sample consisted of PBMCs. The receptors here all came from a man in his 60s in good health.

This clonotype occurred once. A read error may produce the germline difference seen at one junction end. The chain links TRBV28 to TRBJ1-6; 10 positions match TRBD1. The CDR3 is 15 amino acids. Germline CDR1 reads MDHEN; CDR2 reads SYDVKM. The CDR3 coding sequence is TGTGCCAGCAGTTGGGACAGGGGAGGACGATCACCCCTCAACTTT. This codes for CASSWDRGGRSPLNF.

This clonotype qualifies as medium-sized. The V gene is TRBV13, the J gene TRBJ2-5; D is tentatively TRBD1 or TRBD2 (5 bases each). The CDR3 is 15 residues long. Trimming took off 2 bases at V and 4 bases at J, with 14 bases between the two ends. Germline V CDR1 and CDR2: PRHDT, FYEKMQ (reference sequence). The CDR3 reads CASSLRPSRGETQYF. CDR3 DNA: TGTGCCAGCAGCTTACGCCCCTCGAGGGGAGAGACCCAGTACTTC. Combining the CDR3 with reference TRBV13 and TRBJ2-5 gives the whole variable domain AAGVIQSPRHLIKEKRETATLKCYPIPRHDTVYWYQQGPGQDPQFLISFYEKMQSDKGSIPDRFSAQQFSDYHSELNMSSLELGDSALYFCASSLRPSRGETQYFGPGTRLLVL.

This rearrangement joins TRBV18 to TRBJ2-5; D is unresolved. The CDR3 extends over 14 amino acids. Germline CDR1 reads KGHSH; CDR2 reads LQKENI. Trimming left V 5 bases short and J 1 base short, with 11 bases between. CDR3 nucleotides: TGTGCCAGCTCAAGTGCGGTCCTCCAAGAGACCCAGTACTTC. It codes for CASSSAVLQETQYF.

At least ten counts were recorded for this clonotype. The rearrangement links TRBV29-1 to TRBJ2-7, with D possibly being TRBD1 (6 bases). Germline-derived CDR1 and CDR2 are SQVTM and ANQGSEA. The CDR3 consists of 14 residues. V was trimmed by 6 bases and J by 3 bases, leaving 18 bases between them. CDR3 amino acids: CSVRRNQGNYEQYF. Written as DNA, the CDR3 is TGCAGCGTGCGGCGGAACCAGGGGAACTACGAGCAGTACTTC.

This clonotype was recorded many times. This sequence joins TRBV7-2 and TRBJ2-2; no clear D. From germline, CDR1 is SGHTA and CDR2 FQGNSA. The CDR3 runs 12 residues. Trimming shortened V by 7 bases and J by 8 bases, and 11 bases separated the two germline ends. In DNA, the CDR3 is TGTGCCAGCAACCCTTGGCGTGGGGAGCTGTTTTTT. It translates to CASNPWRGELFF.

This clonotype was counted many times. The genes are TRBV7-3 and TRBJ2-3; D remains ambiguous. From germline, CDR1 is SGHTA and CDR2 FQGTGA. Trimming stripped 5 bases from V and 0 bases from J, with 12 bases between. The CDR3 length is 15 residues. CDR3 residues: CASSPNLDSTDTQYF. The CDR3 region has the DNA TGTGCCAGCAGCCCTAACCTGGACAGCACAGATACGCAGTATTTT.

As concerns this clonotype: It is unclear where the CDR3 begins or ends on the DNA, so no DNA is shown, and the CDR3 is as TCRdb lists it. The V and J genes are TRBV5-1 and TRBJ2-1; TRBD1 is the table's D call, not checked against the DNA. The CDR3 length is 20 residues, termini included. CDR1 SGHRS and CDR2 YFSETQ come from the germline V gene. The CDR3 loop reads CASSFYICSARGEAFNEQFF.

This clonotype was counted at least ten times. The CDR3 coding sequence is TGTGCCAGCAGCTTGGGGCCTGGGCGCGACATTCAGTACTTC. This gives the protein CASSLGPGRDIQYF. This chain connects TRBV5-5 to TRBJ2-4; the D is unclear. V lost 0 bases, J lost 8 bases, and 12 bases lay in between. Per germline, CDR1 SGHKS and CDR2 YYEKEE (reference sequence). The CDR3 covers 14 residues.

This clonotype has just a few counts. The chain has TRBV6-1 and TRBJ1-2, with TRBD1 matching 7 bases. The length of the CDR3 is 13 residues. CDR1 and CDR2 from the germline V gene are MNHNS and SASEGT. Losses at the gene ends were 6 bases for V and 5 bases for J; bases not matched to a gene: 6. The CDR3 loop reads CASSMGQYYGYTF. The CDR3 coding sequence is TGTGCCAGCAGCATGGGACAGTATTATGGCTACACCTTC.

Many counts were recorded for this clonotype. The chain carries TRBV5-5 and TRBJ2-7, with D tentatively TRBD2 (6 bases). Germline CDR1 reads SGHKS; CDR2 reads YYEKEE (reference sequence). The CDR3 is 14 amino acids. With 4 bases removed from V and 0 bases from J, the gap between germline ends came to 11 bases. The DNA for the CDR3 is TGTGCCAGCAGCACCTCGGACTACTCCTACGAGCAGTACTTC. Its translation is CASSTSDYSYEQYF.

This clonotype was counted ten times or more. This chain links TRBV29-1 with TRBJ1-1; the D gene is possibly TRBD1 (5 bases). From germline, CDR1 is SQVTM and CDR2 ANQGSEA. V was pared by 1 base and J by 0 bases, with 6 bases between. CDR3 length: 13 amino acids. The CDR3 spells CSVEGQLNTEAFF. As DNA, the CDR3 is TGCAGCGTTGAAGGACAGTTGAACACTGAAGCTTTCTTT.

This clonotype was detected ten times or more. The gene calls are TRBV20-1 and TRBJ1-1, with D uncertain. The germline V gene has CDR1 DFQATT and CDR2 SNEGSKA (reference sequence). Trimming removed 5 bases at V and 4 bases at J, with 14 bases between. The CDR3 is made up of 13 amino acids. DNA of the CDR3: TGCAGTGCTCCCCCGGTCTATTTCACTGAAGCTTTCTTT. Protein sequence: CSAPPVYFTEAFF.

The table lists this clonotype with many counts. The rearrangement joins TRBV7-6 to TRBJ2-7, with a tentative D call TRBD2 (6 bases). This CDR3 has 13 residues. Trimming shortened V by 1 base and J by 3 bases, and 7 bases separated the two germline ends. Germline values: CDR1 SGHVS, CDR2 FNYEAQ. CDR3 amino acids: CASSLGGNYEQYF. The CDR3 nucleotides read TGTGCCAGCAGCTTAGGCGGGAACTACGAGCAGTACTTC. Looking up the rest from reference TRBV7-6 and TRBJ2-7 gives the full variable domain: GAGVSQSPRYKVTKRGQDVALRCDPISGHVSLYWYRQALGQGPEFLTYFNYEAQQDKSGLPNDRFSAERPEGSISTLTIQRTEQRDSAMYRCASSLGGNYEQYFGPGTRLTVT.